One TCR beta chain is described in this entry. The target antigen is unknown. CDR1 is GTSNPN, CDR2 SVGIG, per germline (reference sequence). CDR3 length: 13 amino acids. Trimming removed 8 bases at V and 2 bases at J, with 15 bases between. Treatment specified: oral pan-JAK inhibitor, 5-10 mg twice daily. Punch biopsies of lesional scalp, plus peripheral blood, were taken from alopecia areata patients. T lymphocytes (CD4+ and CD8+) were sorted from PBMCs. The source of the sample is a study of CD8+ T cells in alopecia areata. The study, taken as a whole, reports: Researchers reported that TCR sharing among patients proved less clear than in mice, possibly HLA-linked. Persistence of many expanded lesional clones was seen in scalp and blood during tofacitinib.

In each case, RNA was isolated and then reverse transcribed into cDNA as the sequencing template. Only in-frame clones appear in the TCRdb table, and some are missing; sequencing was by immunoSEQ multiplex PCR. The repertoire includes 90,000 to 150,000 clones, 53% of them detected once, and roughly 0.5% sits in the top ten. The gene calls are TRBV30 and TRBJ2-5; TRBD1 might be the D (6 bases). The TCR sequence derives from a human donor with alopecia areata. The sequencing here drew on CD4+ T cells sorted from blood, taken at week 4, from a patient treated with tofacitinib. CDR3 sequence reads: CAATGHLQETQYF. The DNA for the CDR3 is TGTGCCGCCACGGGACACTTGCAAGAGACCCAGTACTTC.